This TCR beta chain was sequenced in a study of T cell changes during pregnancy in multiple sclerosis. This CDR3 has 13 residues. In germline, CDR1 is SGHDT, CDR2 YYEEEE. The V segment lost 3 bases and the J segment 1 base; nucleotides outside the gene matches: 0. Libraries were prepared by immunoSEQ multiplex PCR; TCRdb keeps only in-frame clonotypes and omits some of them. The sample lists 38,000 or so clones, 90% to 95% occurring once. The chain combines TRBV5-6 with TRBJ2-7; 8 nucleotides match TRBD1. The sequences come from CD4+ T cells from peripheral blood mononuclear cells, collected in the second trimester of pregnancy. The origin of this receptor is a female donor in good health, enrolled as a control in a pregnancy study. The DNA of the CDR3 is TGTGCCAGCAGCTACAGGGGGTCCTACGAGCAGTACTTC. The encoded protein is CASSYRGSYEQYF.